A single sample is the source of the 10 T cell receptor beta chains below, sequenced in a study of blood T cell repertoires in COVID-19. Sequencing was performed with immunoSEQ multiplex PCR; in TCRdb, only in-frame clones are kept and a portion is missing. The data show over 85,000 clones, more than 75% seen once. The source material was peripheral blood. Receptors were obtained from a human donor in a cohort sampled during active COVID-19.

The CDR3 here is CAISDADRFNSPLHF. Written as DNA, the CDR3 is TGTGCCATCAGTGACGCGGACAGGTTTAATTCACCCCTCCACTTT. The chain links TRBV10-3 to TRBJ1-6; 7 bases are shared with TRBD1. CDR1 ENHRY and CDR2 SYGVKD come from the germline V gene. With V trimmed by 3 bases and J by 6 bases, 5 bases remained unmatched. This CDR3 region has 15 residues.

The chain uses TRBV13 and TRBJ1-2; 7 bases are shared with TRBD1. V lost 6 bases to trimming and J lost 4 bases; unmatched junction nucleotides: 5. Germline V gene lookup returns CDR1 PRHDT and CDR2 FYEKMQ (reference sequence). The CDR3 length is 13 residues. The CDR3 DNA reads TGTGCCAGCAGTCCAGGGGGTAGCTATGGCTACACCTTC. Residues: CASSPGGSYGYTF. Complete variable domain (other parts from reference TRBV13 and TRBJ1-2): AAGVIQSPRHLIKEKRETATLKCYPIPRHDTVYWYQQGPGQDPQFLISFYEKMQSDKGSIPDRFSAQQFSDYHSELNMSSLELGDSALYFCASSPGGSYGYTFGSGTRLTVV.

The CDR3 loop is CASSWGLAGGQGETQYF. The CDR3 DNA reads TGCGCCAGCAGCTGGGGACTCGCGGGGGGGCAGGGAGAGACCCAGTACTTC. The chain has TRBV5-1 and TRBJ2-5; 9 bases map to TRBD2. The CDR3 sequence is 17 residues long. The V gene end was trimmed by 3 bases and the J gene end by 4 bases; junction bases not matched to a gene: 13. Looked up from germline, CDR1 is SGHRS and CDR2 is YFSETQ.

V usage is TRBV11-3 and J usage is TRBJ2-2; 12 bases align to TRBD2. The CDR3 runs 17 residues. The junction had 7 bases not matched to a gene; V was cut back by 4 bases and J by 4 bases. From germline, CDR1 is SGHNT and CDR2 YENEEA. The CDR3 loop reads CASSSRSLAGGTGELFF. CDR3 coding DNA: TGTGCCAGCAGCTCCCGTTCACTAGCGGGAGGCACCGGGGAGCTGTTTTTT.

The CDR3 bases are TGTGCCAGCAGCTTAGGACAGGGGAGCTCCTACGAGCAGTACTTC. Translated: CASSLGQGSSYEQYF. This chain joins TRBV5-6 and TRBJ2-7; TRBD1 matches 9 bases. With V trimmed by 2 bases and J by 0 bases, 3 bases remained unmatched. Germline-derived CDR1 and CDR2 are SGHDT and YYEEEE. The CDR3 runs to 15 residues. Filled out from reference TRBV5-6 and TRBJ2-7, the complete variable domain reads DAGVTQSPTHLIKTRGQQVTLRCSPKSGHDTVSWYQQALGQGPQFIFQYYEEEERQRGNFPDRFSGHQFPNYSSELNVNALLLGDSALYLCASSLGQGSSYEQYFGPGTRLTVT.

The chain couples TRBV6-1 to TRBJ2-1; 7 positions agree with TRBD1. The V and J ends lost 2 bases and 7 bases, in that order; junction bases with no gene match: 11. This CDR3 is built from 16 residues. In germline, CDR1 is MNHNS, CDR2 SASEGT. CDR3 sequence reads: CASSELGNRGGNEQFF. As DNA, the CDR3 is TGTGCCAGCAGTGAACTGGGGAACAGGGGTGGGAATGAGCAGTTCTTC.

This clone was observed a single time. CDR3 bases: TGTGCCAGCATTCTTTCCAGCGGGAGTCGGAATGAGCAGTTCTTC. It is translated as CASILSSGSRNEQFF. The chain uses TRBV11-2 and TRBJ2-1, with 8 bases identical to TRBD2. The CDR3 is made up of 15 amino acids. The germline V gene encodes CDR1 SGHAT and CDR2 FQNNGV. J gave up 7 bases and V 7 bases, and 12 bases lay outside the gene matches.

This clone occurred once. One end of the junction varies from germline; a read error may be responsible. The rearrangement uses TRBV30 and TRBJ1-6; 8 bases fit TRBD1. The germline V gene has CDR1 GTSNPN and CDR2 SVGIG (reference sequence). This CDR3 has 16 residues. The CDR3 protein is CAWCTGGGGNKSPLHF. The DNA for the CDR3 is TGTGCCTGGTGCACAGGGGGTGGGGGTAATAAGTCACCCCTCCACTTT.

V and J are TRBV6-5 and TRBJ2-1, with TRBD1 identical over 8 bases. The CDR3 sequence is 15 residues long. Trimming took 5 bases from V and 4 from J; bases not matched to a gene: 7. Germline lookup yields CDR1 MNHEY and CDR2 SVGAGI. In nucleotides, the CDR3 is TGTGCCAGCAGTATGGGGACAGGAGAATACAATGAGCAGTTCTTC. Translated: CASSMGTGEYNEQFF.

The chain has TRBV4-1 and TRBJ1-5; 9 positions agree with TRBD1. In germline, CDR1 is MGHRA, CDR2 YSYEKL. V lost 7 bases and J lost 7; bases outside the gene matches: 11. The CDR3 sequence is 15 residues long. The CDR3 reads CASTRTGDSSQPQHF. The CDR3 DNA is TGCGCCAGCACCCGGACAGGGGACAGTAGCCAGCCCCAGCATTTT.